Shown below are 31 T cell receptor beta chains from a single sample sequenced in a study of naive and memory T cell subsets. Amplification of ligated cDNA took four PCR rounds with SP2 and nested alpha and beta constant primers. MiXCR, applied by TCRdb to the 5' RACE reads, yields one record per CDR3 protein. The sample contains tens of thousands of distinct CDR3 sequences, 7.2% of which appear only once. TCR cDNA received a 3' ligated oligonucleotide that carried a UMI. The receptors derive from a male donor in good health.

This clonotype was recorded many times. The J gene is TRBJ2-1, the V gene TRBV7-2; 8 bases fit TRBD2. Germline CDR1 and CDR2: SGHTA and FQGNSA. The J segment lost 4 bases and the V segment lost 1 base, leaving 6 bases of the junction unmatched. The CDR3 is 16 amino acids. CDR3 nucleotides: TGTGCCAGCAGCTTAGGCGGGCTAGCGGGTTACAATGAGCAGTTCTTC. Amino acids: CASSLGGLAGYNEQFF. Full variable domain (remainder filled in from reference TRBV7-2 and TRBJ2-1): GAGVSQSPSNKVTEKGKDVELRCDPISGHTALYWYRQSLGQGLEFLIYFQGNSAPDKSGLPSDRFSAERTGGSVSTLTIQRTQQEDSAVYLCASSLGGLAGYNEQFFGPGTRLTVL.

This clonotype was detected many times. This CDR3 reads CASSYLPRSYNSPLHF. CDR3 nucleotide sequence: TGTGCCAGCAGTTACCTCCCTCGGTCCTATAATTCACCCCTCCACTTT. This chain joins TRBV6-5 and TRBJ1-6; no clear D. This CDR3 comprises 16 residues. V shed 2 bases and J shed 1 base, with 9 bases lying between them. Looked up from germline, CDR1 is MNHEY and CDR2 is SVGAGI.

This clonotype was counted at least ten times. The V and J genes are TRBV12-3 or TRBV12-4 and TRBJ2-5; TRBD1 is a possible D gene (6 bases). Between the trimmed V and J ends, which lost 5 bases and 1 base, there was a span of 14 bases. The CDR3 spans 15 residues. CDR3 coding DNA: TGTGCCAGCAGTCCACAGGGCCGAATCCAAGAGACCCAGTACTTC. Its translation is CASSPQGRIQETQYF.

The chain is built from TRBV13 and TRBJ2-1, with D maybe TRBD2 (7 bases). The germline V gene encodes CDR1 PRHDT and CDR2 FYEKMQ (reference sequence). The CDR3 covers 14 residues. V was trimmed by 0 bases and J by 6 bases, leaving 9 bases between them. The CDR3 loop reads CASSLGGGGNEQFF. Here the CDR3 DNA reads TGTGCCAGCAGCTTAGGAGGGGGGGGCAATGAGCAGTTCTTC.

This chain connects TRBV4-2 to TRBJ2-3; 9 bases fit TRBD2. This CDR3 contains 17 residues. The ends lost 1 base at V and 4 bases at J; junction bases unmatched: 9. The germline CDR1 and CDR2 sequences are LGHNA and YNFKEQ. CDR3: CASSQGARTSAADTQYF. In DNA, the CDR3 is TGTGCCAGCAGCCAAGGTGCGAGGACTAGCGCGGCAGATACGCAGTATTTT.

This clonotype was counted between two and nine times. The rearrangement joins TRBV6-5 to TRBJ1-1; 8 positions agree with TRBD1. Germline V gene lookup returns CDR1 MNHEY and CDR2 SVGAGI. Trimming at V came to 5 bases and at J to 1 base, leaving 6 bases not matched to a gene. The CDR3 has 15 amino acids. CDR3: CASSPQGGGNTEAFF. The CDR3, as DNA: TGTGCCAGCAGTCCACAGGGGGGAGGGAACACTGAAGCTTTCTTT.

This clonotype was found many times. This sequence joins TRBV29-1 and TRBJ2-7; 9 nucleotides align to TRBD2. With 7 bases clipped from V and 4 bases from J, the junction kept 11 bases outside the gene matches. The CDR3 loop spans 14 amino acids. Looked up from germline, CDR1 is SQVTM and CDR2 is ANQGSEA. The DNA of the CDR3 is TGCAGCGCTGCGCGGGGGGGGAAGGAATACGAGCAGTACTTC. This encodes CSAARGGKEYEQYF.

The chain links TRBV6-1 to TRBJ2-3; D could derive from TRBD1 or TRBD2 (5 bases each). This CDR3 is built from 17 residues. Germline V gene data show CDR1 as MNHNS and CDR2 as SASEGT. Trimming shortened V by 0 bases and J by 6 bases, and 19 bases separated the two germline ends. CDR3: CASSEALEDGWGDTQYF. CDR3 DNA sequence: TGTGCCAGCAGTGAAGCGCTTGAAGACGGATGGGGGGATACGCAGTATTTT.

This clonotype was observed many times. The chain uses TRBV7-9 and TRBJ2-1, with D tentatively TRBD1 or TRBD2 (5 bases each). The CDR3 runs to 20 residues. Looked up from germline, CDR1 is SEHNR and CDR2 is FQNEAQ (reference sequence). The V end was cut by 2 bases, the J end by 0 bases, with 23 bases between. The CDR3 nucleotides read TGTGCCAGCAGCTTACTAGTCAGGTGGGACCCTGGGGGCTCCTACAATGAGCAGTTCTTC. Protein sequence: CASSLLVRWDPGGSYNEQFF. The complete variable domain, with remaining parts taken from reference TRBV7-9 and TRBJ2-1, reads DTGVSQNPRHKITKRGQNVTFRCDPISEHNRLYWYRQTLGQGPEFLTYFQNEAQLEKSRLLSDRFSAERPKGSFSTLEIQRTEQGDSAMYLCASSLLVRWDPGGSYNEQFFGPGTRLTVL.

Judged by abundance, this clonotype is medium-sized. The chain combines TRBV29-1 with TRBJ1-2, with no clear D. The germline V gene encodes CDR1 SQVTM and CDR2 ANQGSEA. The CDR3 has 14 amino acids. V was cut by 2 bases and J by 4 bases, with 14 bases left in between. The CDR3, as DNA: TGCAGCGTTGAAACGCCAACAACCCTCTATGGCTACACCTTC. Amino acids: CSVETPTTLYGYTF.

This clonotype showed up just a few times. The V call is TRBV12-3 or TRBV12-4, the J call TRBJ1-4; 8 bases fit TRBD1. V lost 2 bases, J lost 6 bases, and 8 bases stayed unmatched. The CDR3 length is 16 residues. The CDR3 is CASSLNRQGADEKLFF. CDR3 bases: TGTGCCAGCAGTTTAAACCGGCAGGGGGCAGATGAAAAACTGTTTTTT.

This rearrangement joins TRBV20-1 to TRBJ1-3; tentative D call: TRBD1 (6 bases). V was pared by 0 bases and J by 0 bases, with 15 bases between. The CDR3 extends over 17 amino acids. Germline V gene data show CDR1 as DFQATT and CDR2 as SNEGSKA (reference sequence). Here the CDR3 DNA reads TGCAGTGCTAGAGATCCTCGACAGGCAAGCTCTGGAAACACCATATATTTT. Its translation: CSARDPRQASSGNTIYF.

This clonotype was counted only a few times. The chain uses TRBV29-1 and TRBJ2-3; 8 bases line up with TRBD2. The trim removed 7 bases at V and 4 bases at J, leaving 4 bases unmatched. In germline, CDR1 is SQVTM, CDR2 ANQGSEA. This CDR3 is 12 amino acids long. CDR3 DNA: TGCAGCGCGACGGGGGGGCCAGATACGCAGTATTTT. It specifies CSATGGPDTQYF.

This clonotype showed up just a few times. The V and J genes are TRBV27 and TRBJ1-6, with 7 bases that match TRBD1. This CDR3 contains 15 residues. Germline V gene sequence: CDR1 MNHEY, CDR2 SMNVEV (reference sequence). The V and J ends lost 6 bases and 7 bases, in that order; junction bases with no gene match: 9. The CDR3 nucleotides read TGTGCCAGCAGGCGTGAGGGACAGTGGAATTCACCCCTCCACTTT. Its protein product is CASRREGQWNSPLHF.

This clonotype was observed many times. The V gene is TRBV29-1, the J gene TRBJ1-2; D possibly corresponds to TRBD1 (5 bases). Germline values: CDR1 SQVTM, CDR2 ANQGSEA. The CDR3 is 13 residues long. V lost 7 bases and J 0 bases, leaving 12 bases between the germline ends. The chain's CDR3 is CSALPTANYGYTF. The CDR3 DNA sequence: TGCAGCGCCCTCCCGACAGCTAACTATGGCTACACCTTC.

This clonotype was seen once. V is TRBV12-3 or TRBV12-4 and J is TRBJ2-6; either TRBD1 or TRBD2 may supply D (6 bases each). CDR3 length: 20 residues. Trimming left V 2 bases short and J 2 bases short, with 22 bases between. CDR3 nucleotides: TGTGCCAGCAGTTTAACGGGGGCGGATTACCTAAACGCTGGGGCCAACGTCCTGACTTTC. It specifies CASSLTGADYLNAGANVLTF.

This clonotype was seen repeatedly, ten times or more. The chain employs TRBV23-1 and TRBJ1-2; TRBD1 matches 8 bases. TRBV23-1 falls under the ORF class, with uncertain function. Trimming took 2 bases from V and 1 from J; bases not matched to a gene: 12. This CDR3 region has 18 residues. CDR3 sequence reads: CASSQRTGGRDFNYGYTF. The CDR3 nucleotides read TGCGCCAGCAGTCAAAGAACAGGGGGTAGAGATTTTAACTATGGCTACACCTTC.

The chain employs TRBV19 and TRBJ2-1; D call uncertain. The CDR3 sequence is 13 residues long. CDR1 is LNHDA and CDR2 is SQIVND in the germline V gene (reference sequence). The V end was cut by 3 bases, the J end by 4 bases, with 7 bases between. CDR3 DNA sequence: TGTGCCAGTAGTATGAGGATTTACAATGAGCAGTTCTTC. Its protein is CASSMRIYNEQFF. Based on the CDR3 plus reference TRBV19 and TRBJ2-1, the full variable domain is DGGITQSPKYLFRKEGQNVTLSCEQNLNHDAMYWYRQDPGQGLRLIYYSQIVNDFQKGDIAEGYSVSREKKESFPLTVTSAQKNPTAFYLCASSMRIYNEQFFGPGTRLTVL.

The J gene is TRBJ1-1, the V gene TRBV6-5; D gene unclear. V shed 3 bases and J shed 8 bases, with 10 bases lying between them. Germline V gene lookup returns CDR1 MNHEY and CDR2 SVGAGI. This CDR3 is built from 12 residues. CDR3 region: CASSYMGYEAFF. Here the CDR3 DNA reads TGTGCCAGCAGTTATATGGGGTACGAAGCTTTCTTT.

There are many counts of this clonotype. The rearrangement uses TRBV21-1 and TRBJ2-1; the D call TRBD2 from the table was never checked on the DNA. TRBV21-1 is a pseudogene. There are 18 residues in the CDR3. CDR3 bases: TGTGCCAACCCGAAAAGATACGGAGCGGGGGGCGAACGCGATGAGCAGTTCTTC. It codes for CANPKRYGAGGERDEQFF.

This clonotype was observed many times. The chain combines TRBV5-1 with TRBJ1-3, with TRBD1 as a possible D gene (6 bases). The CDR3 spans 16 residues. In germline, CDR1 is SGHRS, CDR2 YFSETQ. Trimming cost V 0 bases and J 2 bases, with 12 bases left between them. CDR3 in amino acids: CASSLGTADAGNTIYF. The CDR3 DNA follows: TGCGCCAGCAGCTTGGGGACAGCAGACGCTGGAAACACCATATATTTT. The full variable domain, its missing parts supplied by reference TRBV5-1 and TRBJ1-3, is KAGVTQTPRYLIKTRGQQVTLSCSPISGHRSVSWYQQTPGQGLQFLFEYFSETQRNKGNFPGRFSGRQFSNSRSEMNVSTLELGDSALYLCASSLGTADAGNTIYFGEGSWLTVV.

This clonotype was counted only a few times. The CDR3 spells CASRDFRGPSNEQFF. CDR3 bases: TGTGCCAGTAGGGATTTCAGGGGACCATCCAATGAGCAGTTCTTC. The J gene is TRBJ2-1, the V gene TRBV19, with a possible D match to TRBD1 (6 bases). The CDR3 totals 15 residues. Germline values: CDR1 LNHDA, CDR2 SQIVND (reference sequence). Deletions cut 6 bases from V and 6 bases from J, with 18 bases between.

This clonotype was seen at least ten times. The V gene is TRBV29-1, the J gene TRBJ2-1; 9 bases map to TRBD1. CDR1 and CDR2 from the germline V gene are SQVTM and ANQGSEA. The CDR3 runs to 13 residues. V was clipped by 5 bases and J by 10 bases; unmatched bases: 9. The CDR3 is CSVYQDRGSEQFF. The CDR3 DNA reads as TGCAGCGTTTATCAGGACAGGGGATCGGAGCAGTTCTTC.

On this clonotype: It may be a read error: a sequence one base away is much more abundant. The chain combines TRBV5-8 with TRBJ1-2, with 9 nucleotides matching TRBD1. V was clipped by 5 bases and J by 7 bases; unmatched bases: 12. The germline V gene has CDR1 SGHTS and CDR2 YDEGEE. This CDR3 is 15 amino acids long. CDR3: CASSSRDRAYCGYTF. The CDR3 DNA reads TGTGCCAGCAGTAGCCGGGACAGGGCCTACTGTGGCTACACCTTC.

This clonotype occurred many times. The chain links TRBV20-1 to TRBJ2-3, with a weak D call TRBD2 (5 bases). CDR1 and CDR2 (germline): DFQATT, SNEGSKA (reference sequence). Between the trimmed V and J ends, which lost 0 bases and 2 bases, there was a span of 12 bases. CDR3 length equals 15 residues. The CDR3 spells CSARDILALTDTQYF. CDR3 sequence (DNA): TGCAGTGCTAGAGATATCCTAGCTCTCACAGATACGCAGTATTTT.

The chain uses TRBV10-3 and TRBJ1-2, with 8 bases fitting TRBD1. Germline V gene sequence: CDR1 ENHRY, CDR2 SYGVKD. This CDR3 region has 12 residues. With 10 bases clipped from V and 4 bases from J, the junction kept 5 bases outside the gene matches. DNA of the CDR3: TGTGCCACCAAGGACAGGGTCTATGGCTACACCTTC. This translates into CATKDRVYGYTF.

This clonotype was picked up a small number of times. The chain recombines TRBV7-2 with TRBJ2-7; 8 nucleotides line up with TRBD2. The CDR3 is 16 amino acids. Germline CDR1 and CDR2: SGHTA and FQGNSA. Trimming took 5 bases from V and 4 from J; bases not matched to a gene: 13. CDR3 in DNA: TGTGCCAGCAGCGGTGGAACGGGAGGGCCGAAATACGAGCAGTACTTC. Amino acid sequence: CASSGGTGGPKYEQYF.

There are many counts of this clonotype. V usage is TRBV29-1 and J usage is TRBJ1-1; D is uncertain. Germline values: CDR1 SQVTM, CDR2 ANQGSEA. V lost 7 bases and J lost 1, with 7 bases in between. CDR3 size: 11 residues. The CDR3 sequence: CSATWNTEAFF. The CDR3 nucleotides read TGCAGCGCTACTTGGAACACTGAAGCTTTCTTT.

This clonotype was seen once. The V gene is TRBV3-1, the J gene TRBJ1-3, with D hard to call. The germline gives CDR1 LGHDT, CDR2 YNNKEL (reference sequence). Trimming pared 3 bases from V and 3 bases from J, leaving 3 bases between. The CDR3 length is 12 residues. In nucleotides, the CDR3 is TGTGCCAGCAGCCATGGTGGAAACACCATATATTTT. Translating it yields CASSHGGNTIYF. Looking up the rest from reference TRBV3-1 and TRBJ1-3 gives the full variable domain: DTAVSQTPKYLVTQMGNDKSIKCEQNLGHDTMYWYKQDSKKFLKIMFSYNNKELIINETVPNRFSPKSPDKAHLNLHINSLELGDSAVYFCASSHGGNTIYFGEGSWLTVV.

The CDR3: CSAREPLAGGSDTQYF. The CDR3 coding sequence is TGCAGTGCTAGAGAACCCCTAGCGGGAGGGTCTGATACGCAGTATTTT. V and J are TRBV20-1 and TRBJ2-3, with TRBD2 identical over 12 bases. Germline V gives CDR1 DFQATT, CDR2 SNEGSKA (reference sequence). This CDR3 spans 16 amino acids. V lost 0 bases, J lost 6 bases, and 7 bases stayed unmatched.

This clonotype appeared many times. The V gene is TRBV12-3 or TRBV12-4, the J gene TRBJ2-7; the D gene could be TRBD1 or TRBD2 (5 bases each). The CDR3 covers 14 residues. V lost 6 bases and J 5 bases, leaving 17 bases between the germline ends. CDR3 bases: TGTGCCAGCAGCCCCTTGATCGGGGCTCACGAGCAGTACTTC. This translates into CASSPLIGAHEQYF.